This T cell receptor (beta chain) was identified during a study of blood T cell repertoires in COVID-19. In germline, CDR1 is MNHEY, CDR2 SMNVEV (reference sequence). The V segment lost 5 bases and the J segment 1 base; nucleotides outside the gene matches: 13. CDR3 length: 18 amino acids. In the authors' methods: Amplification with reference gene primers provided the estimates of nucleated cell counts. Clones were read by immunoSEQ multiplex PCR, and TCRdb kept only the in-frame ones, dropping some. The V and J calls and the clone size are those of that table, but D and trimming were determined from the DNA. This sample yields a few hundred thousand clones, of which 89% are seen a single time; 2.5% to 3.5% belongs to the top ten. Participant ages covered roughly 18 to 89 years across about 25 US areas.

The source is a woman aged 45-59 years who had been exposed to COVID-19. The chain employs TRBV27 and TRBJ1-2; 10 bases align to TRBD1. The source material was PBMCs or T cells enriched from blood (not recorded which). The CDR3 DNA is TGTGCCAGCAGTGGACTCGGGACAGGGGCCGTGGGTAACTATGGCTACACCTTC. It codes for CASSGLGTGAVGNYGYTF.